Below, 27 T cell receptor beta chains from the same sample are listed, as sequenced in a study of blood T cell repertoires in COVID-19 (dated by TCRdb to about 2020). The library was made by the immunoSEQ multiplex PCR assay. TCRdb provides this immuneACCESS table in a form limited to in-frame rearrangements. Some clones are lacking; in checked studies, under half of them reflect an unresolved V gene, and why the rest are absent is not known. Here the sample has tens of thousands of clones; approximately 90% occur a single time. Under 1.5% of the sample belongs to the ten largest clones. The source material was peripheral blood. The receptors shown here come from a man between 60 and 75 years old with acute or convalescent COVID-19.

Concerning this clone itself: The junction shows a germline mismatch at one end, possibly a read error. The chain uses TRBV6-1 and TRBJ1-2; 9 bases map to TRBD1. The germline gives CDR1 MNHNS, CDR2 SASEGT. The CDR3 contains 13 residues. The CDR3 region is CASGDRGFSAYTF. CDR3 nucleotide sequence: TGTGCCAGCGGTGACAGGGGGTTTAGCGCCTACACCTTC.

V gene TRBV4-3 combines with J gene TRBJ2-7, with 7 bases fitting TRBD1. V lost 3 bases to trimming and J lost 2 bases; unmatched junction nucleotides: 4. Germline V CDR1 and CDR2: LGHNA, YSLEER. This CDR3 comprises 14 residues. CDR3 amino acids: CASSHRTGTYEQYF. The CDR3 nucleotides are TGCGCCAGCAGCCACAGGACAGGCACCTACGAGCAGTACTTC.

This clone has just a few counts. The chain links TRBV7-3 to TRBJ2-7; 12 bases are shared with TRBD2. Germline loops: CDR1 SGHTA, CDR2 FQGTGA. This CDR3 is built from 15 residues. V trimming: 3 bases; J trimming: 7 bases; junction bases outside the gene matches: 7. For the CDR3, the DNA is TGTGCCAGCAGCTTCCTCGGACTAGCGGGAAGAGAGCAGTACTTC. This sequence encodes CASSFLGLAGREQYF.

The J gene is TRBJ2-3, the V gene TRBV2; 7 bases are a match to TRBD2. The CDR3 contains 16 residues. Looked up from germline, CDR1 is SNHLY and CDR2 is FYNNEI. V lost 1 base, J lost 0 bases, and 4 bases stayed unmatched. Written as DNA, the CDR3 is TGTGCCAGCAGTGAAGAAAGCGGGATAAGCACAGATACGCAGTATTTT. Protein: CASSEESGISTDTQYF.

The rearrangement joins TRBV28 to TRBJ1-2; possible D gene TRBD1, 6 bases. The CDR3 length is 17 residues. The germline CDR1 and CDR2 sequences are MDHEN and SYDVKM. The V end lost 6 bases, the J end lost 6 bases, and 26 bases lay between the germline ends. The CDR3, as DNA: TGTGCCAGCAGCCAGCTCGGTATCCAGGGGAGAGGGGATGGCTACACCTTC. Protein: CASSQLGIQGRGDGYTF.

V usage is TRBV3-1 (or the pseudogene TRBV3-2) and J usage is TRBJ2-3, with 9 bases matching TRBD2. The CDR3 is made up of 19 amino acids. Trimming removed 6 bases from V and 0 bases from J; junction bases left unmatched: 16. Germline lookup yields CDR1 LGHDT and CDR2 YNNKEL (reference sequence). Written as DNA, the CDR3 is TGTGCCAGCAGTCACAAGATGGAGAGTAGCGGGAGAAGCACAGATACGCAGTATTTT. Its protein is CASSHKMESSGRSTDTQYF.

As DNA, the CDR3 is TGCGCCAGCAGCCCTCGGGAGGGCCTTGATGAGCAGTTCTTC. It codes for CASSPREGLDEQFF. The chain combines TRBV4-3 with TRBJ2-1, with 8 bases aligning to TRBD2. The CDR3 has 14 amino acids. Trimming at V came to 4 bases and at J to 8 bases, leaving 7 bases not matched to a gene. CDR1 LGHNA and CDR2 YSLEER come from the germline V gene.

CDR3: CASTRQPWGTGELFF. CDR3 DNA: TGTGCCAGTACCAGACAGCCTTGGGGCACCGGGGAGCTGTTTTTT. This chain links TRBV19 with TRBJ2-2, with D perhaps TRBD1 (5 bases). The length of the CDR3 is 15 residues. The germline V and J ends were trimmed by 7 bases and 4 bases, with 16 bases remaining between them. In germline, CDR1 is LNHDA, CDR2 SQIVND (reference sequence).

This clone was picked up one time. The chain combines TRBV7-3 with TRBJ1-1; maybe TRBD1 (6 bases). Looked up from germline, CDR1 is SGHTA and CDR2 is FQGTGA. CDR3 length equals 13 residues. Trimming removed 8 bases at V and 2 bases at J, with 12 bases between. In DNA form, the CDR3 reads TGTGCCAGCGGCGAACAGGGAAACACTGAAGCTTTCTTT. Translation gives CASGEQGNTEAFF.

The CDR3 loop is CAIGEGFYHTDTQYF. CDR3 nucleotides: TGTGCCATCGGGGAGGGCTTTTACCACACAGATACGCAGTATTTT. The V call is TRBV10-3, the J call TRBJ2-3, with TRBD2 matching over 7 bases. With V trimmed by 8 bases and J by 2 bases, 10 bases remained unmatched. CDR3 length equals 15 residues. Looked up from germline, CDR1 is ENHRY and CDR2 is SYGVKD.

V and J are TRBV19 and TRBJ1-2, with unresolved D. Germline CDR1 is LNHDA and CDR2 is SQIVND (reference sequence). The CDR3 runs to 16 residues. Trimming removed 0 bases at V and 4 bases at J, with 15 bases between. The CDR3 here is CASSIDSSGKAYGYTF. In DNA, the CDR3 is TGTGCCAGTAGTATAGATTCGTCGGGGAAGGCCTATGGCTACACCTTC.

The chain has TRBV7-3 and TRBJ2-5, with 9 bases identical to TRBD1. CDR3 length: 15 amino acids. The junction had 6 bases not matched to a gene; V was cut back by 5 bases and J by 2 bases. Germline-derived CDR1 and CDR2 are SGHTA and FQGTGA. The CDR3 region is CASSMDRGGQETQYF. CDR3 nucleotides: TGTGCCAGCAGCATGGACAGGGGCGGACAAGAGACCCAGTACTTC.

The chain recombines TRBV19 with TRBJ2-7, with 7 positions matching TRBD1. Germline V gene lookup returns CDR1 LNHDA and CDR2 SQIVND (reference sequence). Unmatched junction bases numbered 11, after V lost 5 bases and J lost 4 bases. CDR3 length: 15 amino acids. This CDR3 is CASSYRDSGPYEQYF. CDR3 bases: TGTGCCAGTAGTTATAGGGACAGCGGACCATACGAGCAGTACTTC.

The chain recombines TRBV10-1 with TRBJ2-1; 10 bases are shared with TRBD2. Germline CDR1 reads WNHNN; CDR2 reads SYGVQD (reference sequence). Trimming at V came to 8 bases and at J to 8 bases, leaving 21 bases not matched to a gene. The CDR3 sequence is 18 residues long. The CDR3 reads CASCGRGAGASGSHEQFF. CDR3 bases: TGCGCCAGCTGTGGGAGGGGGGCCGGGGCTAGCGGGAGCCATGAGCAGTTCTTC.

The chain uses TRBV23-1 and TRBJ2-4, with TRBD2 as a possible D gene (5 bases). TRBV23-1 is reported as an ORF; its role is uncertain. V was pared by 3 bases and J by 6 bases, with 21 bases between. The length of the CDR3 is 17 residues. CDR3 protein: CASSHPSAVVVGNIQYF. CDR3 in DNA: TGCGCCAGCAGTCACCCTTCAGCGGTGGTCGTGGGAAACATTCAGTACTTC.

This chain connects TRBV24-1 to TRBJ2-1, with TRBD2 identical over 11 bases. This CDR3 spans 15 amino acids. CDR1 and CDR2 (germline): KGHDR, SFDVKD. The J segment lost 8 bases and the V segment lost 4 bases, leaving 6 bases of the junction unmatched. CDR3 coding DNA: TGTGCCACCAGTGACCTGGGGACTAGCGGCCATGAGCAGTTCTTC. Protein product: CATSDLGTSGHEQFF.

The genes are TRBV6-6 and TRBJ1-1; D is ambiguous. V lost 4 bases to trimming and J lost 4 bases, with 16 bases between them. Looked up from germline, CDR1 is MNHNY and CDR2 is SVGAGI (reference sequence). This CDR3 has 15 amino acids. The CDR3 is CASSFPGREGTEAFF. The CDR3 coding sequence is TGTGCCAGCAGTTTTCCCGGACGAGAGGGCACTGAAGCTTTCTTT.

This clone has only one observation. The chain uses TRBV6-6 and TRBJ2-1; TRBD2 matches 9 bases. Germline values: CDR1 MNHNY, CDR2 SVGAGI (reference sequence). Unmatched junction bases numbered 5, after V lost 6 bases and J lost 8 bases. The CDR3 length is 13 residues. The CDR3 sequence: CASRTSGSHEQFF. In nucleotides, the CDR3 is TGTGCCAGCAGGACTAGCGGATCCCATGAGCAGTTCTTC.

This chain uses TRBV9 with TRBJ1-1; 8 nucleotides agree with TRBD1. Germline loops: CDR1 SGDLS, CDR2 YYNGEE. This CDR3 contains 17 residues. With V trimmed by 5 bases and J by 4 bases, 16 bases remained unmatched. This CDR3 reads CASSLSGGRGPGTEAFF. CDR3 nucleotides: TGTGCCAGCAGTTTATCAGGGGGCAGAGGCCCGGGCACTGAAGCTTTCTTT.

The chain has TRBV5-6 and TRBJ2-7; TRBD2 matches 13 bases. The CDR3 contains 16 residues. In germline, CDR1 is SGHDT, CDR2 YYEEEE. V gave up 0 bases and J gave up 6 bases; unmatched junction bases: 6. The CDR3 sequence is CASSLEIGLAGVEQYF. CDR3 DNA: TGTGCCAGCAGCTTGGAGATTGGACTAGCGGGAGTCGAGCAGTACTTC. The full variable domain, in which reference TRBV5-6 and TRBJ2-7 provide the parts outside the CDR3, is DAGVTQSPTHLIKTRGQQVTLRCSPKSGHDTVSWYQQALGQGPQFIFQYYEEEERQRGNFPDRFSGHQFPNYSSELNVNALLLGDSALYLCASSLEIGLAGVEQYFGPGTRLTVT.

The chain is built from TRBV12-3 or TRBV12-4 and TRBJ1-1; D is undetermined. The CDR3 extends over 13 amino acids. V was trimmed by 0 bases and J by 5 bases, leaving 7 bases between them. CDR3 in amino acids: CASSLAAGTEAFF. The DNA for the CDR3 is TGTGCCAGCAGTTTAGCGGCGGGAACTGAAGCTTTCTTT.

The chain has TRBV9 and TRBJ2-5; 9 bases agree with TRBD1. Germline values: CDR1 SGDLS, CDR2 YYNGEE. Trimming at V came to 4 bases and at J to 3 bases, leaving 7 bases not matched to a gene. The CDR3 extends over 15 amino acids. The CDR3 region is CASSLSGTGKETQYF. DNA for the CDR3: TGTGCCAGCAGCCTATCGGGGACAGGGAAAGAGACCCAGTACTTC.

V is TRBV2 and J is TRBJ1-5; D possibly corresponds to TRBD1 (6 bases). There are 16 residues in the CDR3. Trimming removed 6 bases at V and 6 bases at J, with 21 bases between. Looked up from germline, CDR1 is SNHLY and CDR2 is FYNNEI. The CDR3 region is CASRTGGASYVQPQHF. CDR3 in DNA: TGTGCCAGCAGGACGGGGGGGGCGAGCTACGTTCAGCCCCAGCATTTT.

This sequence joins TRBV7-9 and TRBJ2-7; a possible D gene is TRBD2 (6 bases). The CDR3 length is 17 residues. The ends were cut back, 5 bases at V and 2 bases at J, with 22 bases in the middle. Looked up from germline, CDR1 is SEHNR and CDR2 is FQNEAQ (reference sequence). The CDR3 sequence is CASSLQGRGALTYEQYF. CDR3 sequence (DNA): TGTGCCAGCAGCCTCCAAGGACGCGGGGCGTTAACCTACGAGCAGTACTTC.

This clone was recorded only once. The V and J genes are TRBV10-3 and TRBJ1-5, with D possibly matching TRBD1 (5 bases). The CDR3 is 14 amino acids. Germline V gene data show CDR1 as ENHRY and CDR2 as SYGVKD. The ends were cut back, 0 bases at V and 6 bases at J, with 9 bases in the middle. Written as DNA, the CDR3 is TGTGCCATCAGTGAGTCGTTGGGGGGTCAGCCCCAGCATTTT. Translating gives CAISESLGGQPQHF.

The DNA for the CDR3 is TGTGCCAGCAGTGAAAGCCAGGTTAATTCACCCCTCCACTTT. Translation gives CASSESQVNSPLHF. This chain links TRBV6-1 with TRBJ1-6, with D hard to call. Trimming removed 2 bases from V and 6 bases from J, with 8 bases in between. The CDR3 is 14 amino acids. In germline, CDR1 is MNHNS, CDR2 SASEGT.

The CDR3 DNA reads as TGTGCCAGCAGGCTCCCGGGACTAGCGGGTGTGTACGAGCAGTACTTC. Its protein is CASRLPGLAGVYEQYF. This chain joins TRBV3-1 (or the pseudogene TRBV3-2) and TRBJ2-7, with TRBD2 identical over 12 bases. The V and J ends lost 6 bases and 4 bases, in that order; junction bases with no gene match: 10. Germline assignment: CDR1 LGHDT and CDR2 YNNKEL (reference sequence). The CDR3 consists of 16 residues.